This T cell receptor (beta chain) was documented in a study of technical replicates of blood from a few donors. Germline loops: CDR1 GTSNPN, CDR2 SVGIG (reference sequence). V gave up 0 bases and J gave up 2 bases; unmatched junction bases: 6. This CDR3 region has 17 residues. The data were produced by immunoSEQ multiplex PCR, yet TCRdb's version contains in-frame clones alone and is incomplete. The top ten hold 5.6% of the sample, which has about 53,000 clones, more than 70% seen once. The chain combines TRBV30 with TRBJ2-1; 11 bases align to TRBD2. Input material: PBMCs. This TCR came from a human donor in good health. Some clones in this sample may be carry-over from other donors' samples. The CDR3 bases are TGTGCCTGGAGTGTAGGACTAGCGGGCGTCACCTACAATGAGCAGTTCTTC. Residues: CAWSVGLAGVTYNEQFF.